A single sample gave rise to the 2 T cell receptor beta chains below, sequenced in a study of blood T cell repertoires in COVID-19. The protocol was immunoSEQ multiplex PCR, while the TCRdb copy is restricted to in-frame clones and leaves out a portion. The sample holds 470,000 or so clones; approximately 85% are singletons and the top ten take 3% to 3.5%. The sequencing input was peripheral blood. Receptors were obtained from a human donor in a cohort sampled during active COVID-19.

V gene TRBV27 combines with J gene TRBJ2-1; 9 bases are a match to TRBD1. Germline V gene lookup returns CDR1 MNHEY and CDR2 SMNVEV (reference sequence). Trimming at V came to 2 bases and at J to 5 bases, leaving 1 base not matched to a gene. The CDR3 is 14 residues long. The CDR3 spells CASSLGTGHNEQFF. The CDR3 nucleotides are TGTGCCAGCAGTTTAGGGACAGGGCACAATGAGCAGTTCTTC.

The gene calls are TRBV7-2 and TRBJ2-7; TRBD1 matches 9 bases. With V trimmed by 1 base and J by 2 bases, 3 bases remained unmatched. Germline CDR1 SGHTA, CDR2 FQGNSA. The CDR3 loop spans 15 amino acids. The CDR3, as DNA: TGTGCCAGCAGCTTAGACGGGACAGGGACCTACGAGCAGTACTTC. It encodes CASSLDGTGTYEQYF.